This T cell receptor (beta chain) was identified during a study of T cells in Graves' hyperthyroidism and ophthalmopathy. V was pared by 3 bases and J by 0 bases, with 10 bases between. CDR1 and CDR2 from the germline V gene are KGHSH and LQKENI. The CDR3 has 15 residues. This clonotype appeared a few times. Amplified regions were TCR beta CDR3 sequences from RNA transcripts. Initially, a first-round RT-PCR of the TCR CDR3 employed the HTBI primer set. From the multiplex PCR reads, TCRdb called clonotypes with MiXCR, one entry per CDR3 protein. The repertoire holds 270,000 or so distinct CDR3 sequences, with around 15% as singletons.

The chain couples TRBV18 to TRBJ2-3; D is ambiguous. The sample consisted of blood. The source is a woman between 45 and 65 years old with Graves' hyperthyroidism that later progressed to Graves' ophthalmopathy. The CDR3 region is CASSPTAASTDTQYF. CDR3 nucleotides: TGTGCCAGCTCACCCACTGCGGCTAGCACAGATACGCAGTATTTT.